Sequencing of this T cell receptor (beta chain) was carried out in a study of T cell responses to AZD1222 COVID-19 vaccine. Concerning this clone itself: Its antigen is unknown.

Study-level points and caveats: The repertoires were collected only after the peak T cell response.

Generated by immunoSEQ multiplex PCR, the TCRdb table keeps only in-frame clones and is missing some. The table has roughly 180,000 clones, approximately 90% seen once. V was pared by 5 bases and J by 4 bases, with 9 bases between. The CDR3 totals 13 residues. This material consisted of peripheral blood, taken 28 days after the second AZD1222 dose. The source is an adult who received the AZD1222 COVID-19 vaccine. This sequence joins TRBV12-3 or TRBV12-4 and TRBJ1-5, with unresolved D. CDR3 sequence: CASSRDNNQPQHF. The CDR3 region has the DNA TGTGCCAGCAGTCGCGACAATAATCAGCCCCAGCATTTT.